This section outlines one T cell receptor (beta chain) sequence together with its context. No cognate antigen has been identified for it. No much larger clone is present one base from it, and per-base qualities are unavailable. The data are from a study of fetal regulatory T cell absence and autoimmunity (TCRdb year 2017). For the study in its entirety: Exocrine pancreas autoimmunity was observed in the IPEX patients in the absence of clinical diabetes. What the research found in general, with its limitations: The oligoclonal enrichment was interpreted as support for antigen-driven autoimmunity in the pancreas before birth in IPEX syndrome. The TCR compartment showed significant oligoclonal enrichment in pancreas versus cord blood, with some top clones over 80-fold enriched. Cord blood and pancreas had broadly similar TRB gene family usage, which resembled published neonatal and adult repertoires.

On the immunoSEQ human TCRbeta survey platform, a two-step multiplex PCR amplified and barcoded the TCRbeta CDR3 regions. Sequencing of the libraries was done on Illumina instruments, and IgH was sequenced in parallel from the same samples. Per the original workflow: Raw reads were filtered against IMGT V, D, J definitions and were binned using a nearest-neighbor algorithm so that PCR and sequencing errors were removed. Clones were defined by identical nucleotide sequence; differential abundance between tissues used per-clone Fisher exact tests with pFDR threshold p<0.01. Clones whose frequencies were too low for statistical inference were excluded by a minimum inclusion filter of 10 in either sample. Pairwise clonal comparisons used the immunoSEQ Analyzer, and gene family usage was assessed with IMGT tools. TCRdb mirrors the immuneACCESS table, restricted to in-frame sequences. Some clones are absent from its copies; in checked studies, under half trace to an unresolved V gene, and the reason for the others is unknown. The DNA was the basis for D and trimming; V, J and clone size are from that table. The sample table contains about 95,000 clones; only one count was recorded for approximately 75% of them. The ten top clones hold 2% of the sample.

The CDR3 goes from the cysteine to the phenylalanine over 19 residues. The read is trimmed to its CDR3 DNA, 57 bases read in frame from base 1. For this chain, trimming is 1 base at the V end and 5 bases at the J end, and the number of junction bases without a gene match is 12. The germline V gene encodes CDR1 SGHTA and CDR2 FQGNSA. Genomic DNA from frozen pancreas tissue was processed for repertoire sequencing. Genomic DNA, about 2-3.3 ug, was extracted from umbilical cord blood or frozen pancreas using the DNeasy Blood and Tissue Kit. Sequencing was performed on pancreas tissue. This clonotype was obtained from a male donor with IPEX syndrome. Recombination linked TRBV7-2 to TRBJ2-5, and TRBD2 aligns with 14 junction nucleotides. The nucleotides are TGTGCCAGCAGCTTAGGGGGGACTAGCGGGAGACGGGCGCGGGAGACCCAGTACTTC. The translation is CASSLGGTSGRRARETQYF.